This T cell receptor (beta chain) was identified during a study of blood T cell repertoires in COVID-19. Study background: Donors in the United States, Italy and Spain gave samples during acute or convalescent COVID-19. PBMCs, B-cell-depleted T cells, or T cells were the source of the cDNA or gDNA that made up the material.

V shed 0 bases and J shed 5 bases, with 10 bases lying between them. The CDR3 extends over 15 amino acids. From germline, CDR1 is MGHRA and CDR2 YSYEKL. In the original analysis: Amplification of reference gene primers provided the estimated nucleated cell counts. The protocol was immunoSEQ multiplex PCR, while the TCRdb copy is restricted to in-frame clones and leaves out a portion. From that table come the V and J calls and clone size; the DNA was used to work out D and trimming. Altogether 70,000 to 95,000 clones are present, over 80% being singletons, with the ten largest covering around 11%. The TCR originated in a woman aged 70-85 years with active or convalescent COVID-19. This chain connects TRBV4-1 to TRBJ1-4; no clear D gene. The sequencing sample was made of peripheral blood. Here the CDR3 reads CASSQDRLENEKLFF. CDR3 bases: TGCGCCAGCAGCCAAGATCGTTTAGAAAATGAAAAACTGTTTTTT.